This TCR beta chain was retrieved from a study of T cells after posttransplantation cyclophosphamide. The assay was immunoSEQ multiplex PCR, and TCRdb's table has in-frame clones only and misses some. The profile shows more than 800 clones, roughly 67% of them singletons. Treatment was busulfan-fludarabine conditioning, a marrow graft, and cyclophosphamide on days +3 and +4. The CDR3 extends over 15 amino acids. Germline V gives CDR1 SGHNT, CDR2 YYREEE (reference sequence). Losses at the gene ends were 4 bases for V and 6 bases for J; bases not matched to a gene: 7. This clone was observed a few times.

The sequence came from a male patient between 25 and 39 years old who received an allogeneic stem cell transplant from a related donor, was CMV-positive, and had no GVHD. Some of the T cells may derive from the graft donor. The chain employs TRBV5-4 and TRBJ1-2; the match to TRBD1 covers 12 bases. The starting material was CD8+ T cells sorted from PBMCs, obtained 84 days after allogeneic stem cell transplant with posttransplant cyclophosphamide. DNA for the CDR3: TGTGCCAGCAGCACTGGGACAGGGGGCGCAGATGGCTACACCTTC. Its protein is CASSTGTGGADGYTF.